This TCR beta chain comes out of a study of lung T cells in sarcoidosis with Löfgren's syndrome. About the research overall: Repertoire analyses centered on Löfgren's syndrome patients.

Germline CDR1 is MNHNY and CDR2 is SVGAGI (reference sequence). V lost 2 bases to trimming and J lost 5 bases; unmatched junction nucleotides: 12. The CDR3 runs to 18 residues. This clonotype appeared many times. What it binds is unknown. Findings and limits, study-wide: Multiple Löfgren's syndrome patients reportedly shared TRAV12-1 and TRBV2 CDR3 motifs, suggesting public CD4+ TCRs.

One entry per CDR3 protein, called by TCRdb with MiXCR from the reads. This table holds tens of thousands of distinct CDR3 sequences, around 21% found once. The source material was CD4+ T cells from PBMCs. The sequence derives from a human donor with sarcoidosis (Löfgren's syndrome or another form), or a control subject (not recorded which). The V gene is TRBV6-6, the J gene TRBJ1-6; 7 nucleotides align to TRBD1. CDR3 in DNA: TGTGCCAGCAGTTACCTCCGGGACAGAGGAAGGAATAATTCACCCCTCCACTTT. Residues: CASSYLRDRGRNNSPLHF.